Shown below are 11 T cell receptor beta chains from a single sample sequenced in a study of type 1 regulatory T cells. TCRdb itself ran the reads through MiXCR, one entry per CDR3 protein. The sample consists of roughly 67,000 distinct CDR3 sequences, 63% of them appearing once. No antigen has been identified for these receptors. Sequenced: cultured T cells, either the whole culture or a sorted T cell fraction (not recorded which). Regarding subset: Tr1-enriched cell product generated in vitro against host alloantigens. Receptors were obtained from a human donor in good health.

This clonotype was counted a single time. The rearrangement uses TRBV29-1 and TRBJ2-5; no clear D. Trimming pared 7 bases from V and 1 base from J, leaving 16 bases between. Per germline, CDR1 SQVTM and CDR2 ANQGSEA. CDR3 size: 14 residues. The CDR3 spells CSADVRHTQETQYF. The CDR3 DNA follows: TGCAGCGCCGACGTCAGACACACCCAAGAGACCCAGTACTTC.

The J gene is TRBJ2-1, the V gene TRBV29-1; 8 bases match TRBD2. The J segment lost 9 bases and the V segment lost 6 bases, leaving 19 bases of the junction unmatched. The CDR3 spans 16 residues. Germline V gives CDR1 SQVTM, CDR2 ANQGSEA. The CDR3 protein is CSVGSFRLAGFIEQFF. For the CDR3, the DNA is TGCAGCGTCGGATCCTTCAGATTAGCGGGATTCATTGAGCAGTTCTTC.

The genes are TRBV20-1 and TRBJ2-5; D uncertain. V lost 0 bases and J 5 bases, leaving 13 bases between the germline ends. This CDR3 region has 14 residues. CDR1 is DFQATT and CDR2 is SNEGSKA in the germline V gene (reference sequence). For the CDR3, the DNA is TGCAGTGCTAGAGATTCGCGAGGATCCGAGACCCAGTACTTC. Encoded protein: CSARDSRGSETQYF.

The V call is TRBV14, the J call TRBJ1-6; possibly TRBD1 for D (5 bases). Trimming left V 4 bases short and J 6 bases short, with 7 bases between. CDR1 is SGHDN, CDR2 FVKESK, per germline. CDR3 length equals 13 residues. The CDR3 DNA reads TGTGCCAGCAGCCGACAGACTAATTCACCCCTCCACTTT. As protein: CASSRQTNSPLHF.

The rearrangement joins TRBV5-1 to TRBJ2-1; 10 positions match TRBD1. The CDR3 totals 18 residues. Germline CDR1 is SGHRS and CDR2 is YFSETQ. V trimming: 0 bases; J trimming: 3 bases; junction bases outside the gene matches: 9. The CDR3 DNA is TGCGCCAGCAGCTTGGGGACAGGGGGAATTTATCACTACAATGAGCAGTTCTTC. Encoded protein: CASSLGTGGIYHYNEQFF. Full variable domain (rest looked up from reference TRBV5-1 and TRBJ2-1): KAGVTQTPRYLIKTRGQQVTLSCSPISGHRSVSWYQQTPGQGLQFLFEYFSETQRNKGNFPGRFSGRQFSNSRSEMNVSTLELGDSALYLCASSLGTGGIYHYNEQFFGPGTRLTVL.

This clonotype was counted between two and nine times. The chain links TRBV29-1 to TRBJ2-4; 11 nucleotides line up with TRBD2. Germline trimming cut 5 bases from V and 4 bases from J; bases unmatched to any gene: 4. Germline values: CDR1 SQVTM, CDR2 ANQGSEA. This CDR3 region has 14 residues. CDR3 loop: CSVRGLADKNIQYF. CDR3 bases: TGCAGCGTTAGGGGACTAGCGGATAAAAACATTCAGTACTTC.

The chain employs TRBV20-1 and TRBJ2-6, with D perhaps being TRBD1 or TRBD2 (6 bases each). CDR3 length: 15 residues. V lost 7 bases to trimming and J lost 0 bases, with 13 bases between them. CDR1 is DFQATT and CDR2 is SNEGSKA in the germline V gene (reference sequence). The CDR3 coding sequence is TGCAGTGTACCAGGGGACTTCTCTGGGGCCAACGTCCTGACTTTC. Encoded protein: CSVPGDFSGANVLTF.

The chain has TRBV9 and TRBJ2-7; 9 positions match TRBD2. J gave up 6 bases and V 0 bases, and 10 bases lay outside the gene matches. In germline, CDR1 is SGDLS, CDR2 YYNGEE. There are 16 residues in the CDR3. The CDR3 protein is CASSVGPSGRIGEQYF. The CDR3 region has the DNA TGTGCCAGCAGCGTAGGGCCGAGCGGGAGGATCGGCGAGCAGTACTTC.

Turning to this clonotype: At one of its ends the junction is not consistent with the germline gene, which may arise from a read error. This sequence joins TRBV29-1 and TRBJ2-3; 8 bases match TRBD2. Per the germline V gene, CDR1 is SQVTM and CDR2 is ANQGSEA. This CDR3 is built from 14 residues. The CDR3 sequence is CSVGERELADMQCF. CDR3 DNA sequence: TGCAGCGTGGGTGAGCGGGAGCTAGCGGATATGCAGTGTTTT.

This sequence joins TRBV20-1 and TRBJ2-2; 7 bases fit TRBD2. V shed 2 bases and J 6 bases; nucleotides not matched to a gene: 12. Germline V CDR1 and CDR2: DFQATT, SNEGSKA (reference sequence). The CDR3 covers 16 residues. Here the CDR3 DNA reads TGCAGTGCTAGACCCCTGCTAGCGGTCTTACCCGGGGAGCTGTTTTTT. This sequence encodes CSARPLLAVLPGELFF.

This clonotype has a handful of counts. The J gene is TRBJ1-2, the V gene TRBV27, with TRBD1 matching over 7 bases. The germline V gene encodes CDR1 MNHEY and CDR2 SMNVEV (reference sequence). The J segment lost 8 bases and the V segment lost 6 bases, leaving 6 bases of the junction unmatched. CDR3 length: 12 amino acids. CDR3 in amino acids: CASSSTGTGYTF. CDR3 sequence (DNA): TGTGCCAGCAGCTCGACAGGGACCGGCTACACCTTC.